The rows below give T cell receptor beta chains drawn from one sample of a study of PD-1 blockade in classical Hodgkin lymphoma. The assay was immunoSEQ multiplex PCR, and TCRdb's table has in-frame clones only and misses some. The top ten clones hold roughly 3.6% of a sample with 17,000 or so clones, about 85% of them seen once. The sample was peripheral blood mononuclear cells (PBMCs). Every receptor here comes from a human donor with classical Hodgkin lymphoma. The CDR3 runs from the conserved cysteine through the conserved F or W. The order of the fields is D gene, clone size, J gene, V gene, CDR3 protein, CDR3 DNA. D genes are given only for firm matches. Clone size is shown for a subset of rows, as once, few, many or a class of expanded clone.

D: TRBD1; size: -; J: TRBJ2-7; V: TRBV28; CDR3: CASSFRGLNYEQYF; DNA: TGTGCCAGCAGTTTCAGGGGGCTCAACTACGAGCAGTACTTC
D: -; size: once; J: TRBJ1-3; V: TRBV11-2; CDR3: CASSSRGYTIYF; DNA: TGTGCCAGCAGCTCACGGGGCTACACCATATATTTT
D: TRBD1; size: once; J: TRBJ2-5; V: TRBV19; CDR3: CASSIRTGSSQETQYF; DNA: TGTGCCAGTAGTATAAGGACAGGGTCGTCGCAAGAGACCCAGTACTTC
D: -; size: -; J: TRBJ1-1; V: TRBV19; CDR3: CASSIGVGGYTEAFF; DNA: TGTGCCAGTAGTATTGGGGTTGGAGGGTACACTGAAGCTTTCTTT
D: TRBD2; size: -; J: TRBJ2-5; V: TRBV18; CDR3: CASSPGPSGSLETQYF; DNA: TGTGCCAGCTCACCGGGGCCTAGCGGGAGTTTAGAGACCCAGTACTTC
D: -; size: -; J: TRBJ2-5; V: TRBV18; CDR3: CASSWSPGETQYF; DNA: TGTGCCAGCTCTTGGAGTCCAGGAGAGACCCAGTACTTC
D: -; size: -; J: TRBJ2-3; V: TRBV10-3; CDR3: CAISSLALSTDTQYF; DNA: TGTGCCATCAGTAGCCTAGCGCTGAGCACAGATACGCAGTATTTT
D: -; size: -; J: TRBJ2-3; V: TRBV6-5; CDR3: CASRGPHTDTQYF; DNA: TGTGCCAGCAGGGGACCCCACACAGATACGCAGTATTTT
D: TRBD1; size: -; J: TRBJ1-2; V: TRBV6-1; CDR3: CASRETGGNTF; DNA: TGTGCCAGCAGGGAAACAGGGGGCAACACCTTC
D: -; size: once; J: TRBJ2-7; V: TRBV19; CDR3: CASRPGVSSGEQYF; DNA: TGTGCCAGTAGGCCCGGCGTTTCATCAGGCGAGCAGTACTTC
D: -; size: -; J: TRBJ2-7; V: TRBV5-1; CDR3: CASSDFGGVNEQYF; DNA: TGCGCCAGCAGCGACTTCGGGGGAGTGAACGAGCAGTACTTC
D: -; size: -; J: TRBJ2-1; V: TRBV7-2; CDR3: CASSWLGGRPYNEQFF; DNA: TGTGCCAGCAGTTGGCTTGGGGGACGTCCCTACAATGAGCAGTTCTTC
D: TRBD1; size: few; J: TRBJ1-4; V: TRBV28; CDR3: CASSQDRGHDEKLFF; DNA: TGTGCCAGCAGTCAGGACAGGGGGCACGATGAAAAACTGTTTTTT
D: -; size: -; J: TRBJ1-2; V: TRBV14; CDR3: CASSPRLENGYTF; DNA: TGTGCCAGCAGCCCCCGATTGGAAAATGGCTACACCTTC
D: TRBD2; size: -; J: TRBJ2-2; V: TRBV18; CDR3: CASSPFSGKSLAGELFF; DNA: TGTGCCAGCTCACCGTTTAGCGGGAAATCATTAGCCGGGGAGCTGTTTTTT
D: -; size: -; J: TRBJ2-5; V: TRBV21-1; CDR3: CASTRDRTEYQETQYF; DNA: TGTGCCAGCACCCGGGACCGGACAGAGTACCAAGAGACCCAGTACTTC
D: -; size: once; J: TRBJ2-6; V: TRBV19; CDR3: CASRPSSGANVLTF; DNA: TGTGCCAGTCGCCCGAGCTCTGGGGCCAACGTCCTGACTTTC
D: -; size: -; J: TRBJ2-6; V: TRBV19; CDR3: CASSPRSSGANVLTF; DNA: TGTGCCAGTAGTCCAAGAAGCTCTGGGGCCAACGTCCTGACTTTC
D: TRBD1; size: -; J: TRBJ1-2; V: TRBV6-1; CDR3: CASTLQGGNGYTF; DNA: TGTGCCAGCACCTTACAGGGGGGCAATGGCTACACCTTC
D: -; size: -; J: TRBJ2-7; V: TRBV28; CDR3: CASSQYPTGRDTTIF; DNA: TGTGCCAGCAGTCAGTACCCGACAGGCCGGGACACAACTATCTTC
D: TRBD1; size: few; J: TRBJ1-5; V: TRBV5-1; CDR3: CASSLGQGANQPQHF; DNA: TGCGCCAGCAGCTTGGGACAGGGGGCAAATCAGCCCCAGCATTTT
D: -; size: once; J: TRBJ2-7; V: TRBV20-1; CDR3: CSALYSWEQYF; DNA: TGCAGTGCCCTTTACTCCTGGGAGCAGTACTTC
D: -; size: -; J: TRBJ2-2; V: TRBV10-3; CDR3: CAISDSQSGEPGELFF; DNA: TGTGCCATCAGTGACTCCCAGTCTGGCGAGCCCGGGGAGCTGTTTTTT
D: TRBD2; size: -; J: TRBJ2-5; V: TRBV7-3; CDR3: CASSFSGKPQETQYF; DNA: TGTGCCAGCAGCTTTAGCGGGAAACCTCAAGAGACCCAGTACTTC
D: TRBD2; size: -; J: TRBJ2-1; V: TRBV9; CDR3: CASSPESGNYNEQFF; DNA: TGTGCCAGCAGCCCCGAAAGCGGGAACTACAATGAGCAGTTCTTC
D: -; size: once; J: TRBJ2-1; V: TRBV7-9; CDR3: CASSPLTRPNYNEQFF; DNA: TGTGCCAGCAGCCCTCTCACGCGGCCGAACTACAATGAGCAGTTCTTC
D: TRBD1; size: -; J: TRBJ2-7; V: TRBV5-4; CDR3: CASTPGTGLEQYF; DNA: TGTGCCAGCACCCCTGGGACAGGACTCGAGCAGTACTTC
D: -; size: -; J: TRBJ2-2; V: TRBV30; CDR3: CAWSVPGAAKTGELFF; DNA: TGTGCCTGGAGTGTACCGGGGGCGGCGAAGACCGGGGAGCTGTTTTTT
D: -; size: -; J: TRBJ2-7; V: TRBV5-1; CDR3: CASSSLPGQKREQYF; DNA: TGCGCCAGCAGCTCGTTACCGGGACAAAAACGCGAGCAGTACTTC
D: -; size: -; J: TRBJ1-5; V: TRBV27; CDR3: CASSIWGNQPQHF; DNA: TGTGCCAGCAGTATTTGGGGCAATCAGCCCCAGCATTTT
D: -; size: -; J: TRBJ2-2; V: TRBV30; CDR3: CAWSVGQRDTGELFF; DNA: TGTGCCTGGAGTGTGGGGCAGCGGGACACCGGGGAGCTGTTTTTT
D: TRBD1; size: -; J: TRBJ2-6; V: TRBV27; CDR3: CASQLTGATSGANVLTF; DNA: TGTGCCTCCCAGTTGACAGGGGCGACATCTGGGGCCAACGTCCTGACTTTC
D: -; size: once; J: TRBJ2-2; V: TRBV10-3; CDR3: CAINPGRNTGELFF; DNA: TGTGCCATCAATCCCGGGAGAAACACCGGGGAGCTGTTTTTT
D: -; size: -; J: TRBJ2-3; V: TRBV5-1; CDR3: CASSLGRSTDTQYF; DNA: TGCGCCAGCAGCTTGGGCCGGAGCACAGATACGCAGTATTTT
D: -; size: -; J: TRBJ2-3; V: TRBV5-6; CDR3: CASSLRSGLFTDTQYF; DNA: TGTGCCAGCAGCTTGAGGTCGGGCCTTTTCACAGATACGCAGTATTTT
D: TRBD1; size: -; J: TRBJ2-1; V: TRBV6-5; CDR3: CASSYGTGLDEQFF; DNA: TGTGCCAGCAGTTATGGGACAGGGTTGGATGAGCAGTTCTTC
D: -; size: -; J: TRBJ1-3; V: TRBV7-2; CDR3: CASSSNRVSGNTIYF; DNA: TGTGCCAGCAGCTCGAACAGGGTATCTGGAAACACCATATATTTT
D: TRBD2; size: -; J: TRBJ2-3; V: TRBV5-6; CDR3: CASSLGGGPVDTQYF; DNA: TGTGCCAGCAGCTTGGGGGGAGGGCCGGTGGATACGCAGTATTTT
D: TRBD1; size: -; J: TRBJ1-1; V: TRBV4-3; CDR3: CASSLNRGTEAFF; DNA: TGCGCCAGCAGCCTGAACAGGGGTACTGAAGCTTTCTTT
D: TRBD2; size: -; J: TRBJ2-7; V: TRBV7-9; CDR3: CASSPPGLEGYEQYF; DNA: TGTGCCAGCAGCCCCCCGGGACTAGAGGGGTACGAGCAGTACTTC
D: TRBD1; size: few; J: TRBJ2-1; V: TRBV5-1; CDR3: CASSLETGGARGNEQFF; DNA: TGCGCCAGCAGCTTGGAAACAGGGGGCGCACGGGGCAATGAGCAGTTCTTC
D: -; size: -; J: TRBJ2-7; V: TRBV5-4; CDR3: CASSLGGGRSYEQYF; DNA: TGTGCCAGCAGCTTGGGCGGAGGCCGATCCTACGAGCAGTACTTC
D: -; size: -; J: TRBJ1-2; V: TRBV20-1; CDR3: CSARGGYGYTF; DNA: TGCAGTGCTAGGGGGGGGTATGGCTACACCTTC